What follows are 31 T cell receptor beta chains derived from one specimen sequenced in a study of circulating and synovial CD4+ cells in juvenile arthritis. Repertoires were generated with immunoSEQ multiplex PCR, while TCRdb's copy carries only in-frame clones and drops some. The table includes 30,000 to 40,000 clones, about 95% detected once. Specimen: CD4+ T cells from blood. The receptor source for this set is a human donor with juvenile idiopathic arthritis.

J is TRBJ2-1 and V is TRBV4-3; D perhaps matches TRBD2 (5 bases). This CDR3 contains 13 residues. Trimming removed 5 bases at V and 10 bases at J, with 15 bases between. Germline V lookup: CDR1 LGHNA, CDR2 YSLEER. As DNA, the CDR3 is TGCGCCAGCAGCGGCCTAGCCGGCCGGGAGCAGTTCTTC. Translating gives CASSGLAGREQFF.

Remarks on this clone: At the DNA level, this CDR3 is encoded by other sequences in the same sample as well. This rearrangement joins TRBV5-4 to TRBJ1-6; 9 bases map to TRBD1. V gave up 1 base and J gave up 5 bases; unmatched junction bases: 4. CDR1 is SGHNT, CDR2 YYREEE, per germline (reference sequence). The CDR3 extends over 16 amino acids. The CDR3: CASSLIWTGDNSPLHF. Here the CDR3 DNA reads TGTGCCAGCAGCTTGATCTGGACAGGGGATAATTCACCCCTCCACTTT.

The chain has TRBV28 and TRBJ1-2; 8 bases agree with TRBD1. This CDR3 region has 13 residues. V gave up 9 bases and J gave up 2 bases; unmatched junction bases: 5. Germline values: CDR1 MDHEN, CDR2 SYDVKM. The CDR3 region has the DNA TGTGCCAGTGGGACAGGCAGCAACTATGGCTACACCTTC. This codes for CASGTGSNYGYTF.

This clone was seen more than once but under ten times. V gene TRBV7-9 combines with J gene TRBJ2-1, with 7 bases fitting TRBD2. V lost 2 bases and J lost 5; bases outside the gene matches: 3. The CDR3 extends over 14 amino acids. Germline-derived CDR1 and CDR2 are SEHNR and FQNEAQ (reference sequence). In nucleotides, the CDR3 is TGTGCCAGCAGCTTAACCCGGGAGGACAATGAGCAGTTCTTC. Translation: CASSLTREDNEQFF.

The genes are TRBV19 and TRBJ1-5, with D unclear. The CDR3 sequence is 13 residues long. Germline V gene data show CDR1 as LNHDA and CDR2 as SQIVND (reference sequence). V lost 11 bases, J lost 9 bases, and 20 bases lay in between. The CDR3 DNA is TGTGCCTCTGTCGAGTTGGGAGGTAGGCCCCAGCATTTT. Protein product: CASVELGGRPQHF.

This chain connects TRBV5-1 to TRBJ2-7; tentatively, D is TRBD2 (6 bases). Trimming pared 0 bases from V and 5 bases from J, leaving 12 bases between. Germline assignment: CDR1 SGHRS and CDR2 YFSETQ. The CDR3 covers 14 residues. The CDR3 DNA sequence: TGCGCCAGCAGCTTGGGGCCCGGAGGGAACGAGCAGTACTTC. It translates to CASSLGPGGNEQYF.

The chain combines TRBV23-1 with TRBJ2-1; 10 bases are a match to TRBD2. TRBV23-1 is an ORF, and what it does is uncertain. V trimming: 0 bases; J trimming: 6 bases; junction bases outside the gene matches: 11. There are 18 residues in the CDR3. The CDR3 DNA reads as TGCGCCAGCAGTCAATCCTCACTTGAGCGGGGGGGGGTCAATGAGCAGTTCTTC. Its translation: CASSQSSLERGGVNEQFF.

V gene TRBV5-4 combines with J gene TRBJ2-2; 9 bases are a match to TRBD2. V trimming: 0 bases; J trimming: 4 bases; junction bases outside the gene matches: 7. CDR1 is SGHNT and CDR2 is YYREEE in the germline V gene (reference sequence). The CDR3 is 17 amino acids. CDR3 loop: CASSLAGRGGRTGELFF. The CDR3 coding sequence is TGTGCCAGCAGCTTGGCGGGGCGGGGGGGCCGCACCGGGGAGCTGTTTTTT. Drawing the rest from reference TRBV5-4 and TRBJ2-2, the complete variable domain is ETGVTQSPTHLIKTRGQQVTLRCSSQSGHNTVSWYQQALGQGPQFIFQYYREEENGRGNFPPRFSGLQFPNYSSELNVNALELDDSALYLCASSLAGRGGRTGELFFGEGSRLTVL.

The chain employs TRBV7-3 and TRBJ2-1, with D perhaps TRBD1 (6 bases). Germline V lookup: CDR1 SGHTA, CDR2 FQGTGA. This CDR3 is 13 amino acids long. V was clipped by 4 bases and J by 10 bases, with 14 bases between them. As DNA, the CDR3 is TGTGCCAGCAGCTCTCAGGGGTCCAGGGAGCAGTTCTTC. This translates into CASSSQGSREQFF.

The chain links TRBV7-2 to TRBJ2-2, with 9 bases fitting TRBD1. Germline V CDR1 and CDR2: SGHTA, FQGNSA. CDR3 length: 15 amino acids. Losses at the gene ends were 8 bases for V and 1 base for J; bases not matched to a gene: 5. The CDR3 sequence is CASRTGQGNTGELFF. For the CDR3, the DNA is TGTGCCAGCCGAACGGGACAGGGGAACACCGGGGAGCTGTTTTTT.

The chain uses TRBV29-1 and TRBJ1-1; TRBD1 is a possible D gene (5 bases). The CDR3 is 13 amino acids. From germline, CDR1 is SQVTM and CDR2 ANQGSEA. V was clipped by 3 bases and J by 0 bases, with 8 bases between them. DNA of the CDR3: TGCAGCGTTGAGGGGCGCATGAACACTGAAGCTTTCTTT. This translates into CSVEGRMNTEAFF.

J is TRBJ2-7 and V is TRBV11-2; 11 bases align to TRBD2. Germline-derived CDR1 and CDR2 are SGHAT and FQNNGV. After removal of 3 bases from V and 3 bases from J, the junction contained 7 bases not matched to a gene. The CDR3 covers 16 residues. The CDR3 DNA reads TGTGCCAGCAGCTTTGGGCTAGCGGGAGGTGGCTACGAGCAGTACTTC. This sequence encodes CASSFGLAGGGYEQYF.

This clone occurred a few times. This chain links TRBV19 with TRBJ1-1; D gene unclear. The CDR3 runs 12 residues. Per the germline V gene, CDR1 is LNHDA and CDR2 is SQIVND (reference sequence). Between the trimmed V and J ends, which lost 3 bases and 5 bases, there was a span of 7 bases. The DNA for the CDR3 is TGTGCCAGTAGTATTACGAGGACTGAAGCTTTCTTT. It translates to CASSITRTEAFF.

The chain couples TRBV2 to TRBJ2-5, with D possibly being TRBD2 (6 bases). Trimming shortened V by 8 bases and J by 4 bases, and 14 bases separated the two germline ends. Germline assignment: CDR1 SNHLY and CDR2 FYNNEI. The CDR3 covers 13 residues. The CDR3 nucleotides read TGTGCCAGCTCGACTAGGAGTGGAGAGACCCAGTACTTC. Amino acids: CASSTRSGETQYF.

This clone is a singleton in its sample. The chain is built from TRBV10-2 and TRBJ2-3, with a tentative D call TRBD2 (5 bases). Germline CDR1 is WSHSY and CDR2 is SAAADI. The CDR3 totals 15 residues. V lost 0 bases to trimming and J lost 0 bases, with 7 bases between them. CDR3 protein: CASSESSGSTDTQYF. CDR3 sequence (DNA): TGCGCCAGCAGTGAGTCTTCGGGGAGCACAGATACGCAGTATTTT.

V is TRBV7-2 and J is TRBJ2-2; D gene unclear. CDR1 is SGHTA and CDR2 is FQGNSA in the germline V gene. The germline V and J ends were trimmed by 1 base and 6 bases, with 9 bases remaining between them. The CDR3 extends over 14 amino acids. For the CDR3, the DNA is TGTGCCAGCAGCTTAGTACAGTTACCCGGGGAGCTGTTTTTT. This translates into CASSLVQLPGELFF.

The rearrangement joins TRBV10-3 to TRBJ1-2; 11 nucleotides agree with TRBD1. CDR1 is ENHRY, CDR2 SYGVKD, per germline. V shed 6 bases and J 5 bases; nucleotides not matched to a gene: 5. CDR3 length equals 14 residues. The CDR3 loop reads CAISQDRGPYGYTF. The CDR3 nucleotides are TGTGCCATCAGCCAGGACAGGGGGCCTTATGGCTACACCTTC.

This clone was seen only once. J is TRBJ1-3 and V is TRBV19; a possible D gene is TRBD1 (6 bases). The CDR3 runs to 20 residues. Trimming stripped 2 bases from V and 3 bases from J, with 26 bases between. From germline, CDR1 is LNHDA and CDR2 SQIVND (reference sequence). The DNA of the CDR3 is TGTGCCAGTAGTATATTGAGGTCCAGTCGGGGGGGGCCGCGTGGAAACACCATATATTTT. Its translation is CASSILRSSRGGPRGNTIYF.

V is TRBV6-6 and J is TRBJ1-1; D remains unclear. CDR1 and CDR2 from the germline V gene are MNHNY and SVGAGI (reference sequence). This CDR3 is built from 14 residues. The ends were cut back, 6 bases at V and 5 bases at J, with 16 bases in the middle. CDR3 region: CASSFTPGGTEAFF. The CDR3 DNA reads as TGTGCCAGCAGCTTTACCCCAGGCGGGACTGAAGCTTTCTTT.

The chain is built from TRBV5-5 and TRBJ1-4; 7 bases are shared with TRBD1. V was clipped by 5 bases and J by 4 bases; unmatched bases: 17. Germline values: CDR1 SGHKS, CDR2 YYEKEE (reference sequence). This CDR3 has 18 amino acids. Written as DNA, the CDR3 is TGTGCCAGCAGTCCCCTGCAGATTGGACAGGTCGATAATGAAAAACTGTTTTTT. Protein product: CASSPLQIGQVDNEKLFF.

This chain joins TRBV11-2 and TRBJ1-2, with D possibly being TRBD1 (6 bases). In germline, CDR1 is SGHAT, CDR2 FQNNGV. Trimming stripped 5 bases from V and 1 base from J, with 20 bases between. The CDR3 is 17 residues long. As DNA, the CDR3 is TGTGCCAGCAGCCATCCCCGAGGACAGCAAATTAACTATGGCTACACCTTC. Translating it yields CASSHPRGQQINYGYTF.

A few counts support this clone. In DNA form, the CDR3 reads TGTGCCAGCTCTAAGCAGGCGAACTCTGGAAACACCATATATTTT. Amino acid sequence: CASSKQANSGNTIYF. V is TRBV18 and J is TRBJ1-3, with no clear D. CDR3 length: 15 amino acids. Looked up from germline, CDR1 is KGHSH and CDR2 is LQKENI. The ends were cut back, 6 bases at V and 0 bases at J, with 12 bases in the middle. The complete variable domain, with remaining parts taken from reference TRBV18 and TRBJ1-3, reads NAGVMQNPRHLVRRRGQEARLRCSPMKGHSHVYWYRQLPEEGLKFMVYLQKENIIDESGMPKERFSAEFPKEGPSILRIQQVVRGDSAAYFCASSKQANSGNTIYFGEGSWLTVV.

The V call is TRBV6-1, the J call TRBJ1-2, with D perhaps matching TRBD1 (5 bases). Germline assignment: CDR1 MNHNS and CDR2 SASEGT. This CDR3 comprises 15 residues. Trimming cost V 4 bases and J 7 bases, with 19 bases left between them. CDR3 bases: TGTGCCAGCAGTGCGTTTGGGGGAGGTCCGGGTGGCTACACCTTC. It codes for CASSAFGGGPGGYTF.

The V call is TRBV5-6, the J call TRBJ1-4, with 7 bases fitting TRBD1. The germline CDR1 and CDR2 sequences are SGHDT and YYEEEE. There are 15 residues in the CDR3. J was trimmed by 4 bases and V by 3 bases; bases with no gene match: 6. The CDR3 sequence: CASSSLQGLNEKLFF. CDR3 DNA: TGTGCCAGCAGCTCCCTACAGGGGCTTAATGAAAAACTGTTTTTT.

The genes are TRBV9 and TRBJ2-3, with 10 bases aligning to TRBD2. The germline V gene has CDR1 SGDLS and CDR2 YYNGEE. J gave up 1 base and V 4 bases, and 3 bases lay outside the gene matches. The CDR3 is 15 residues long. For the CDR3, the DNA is TGTGCCAGCAGCCCCGGGACTAGCGGCACAGATACGCAGTATTTT. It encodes CASSPGTSGTDTQYF. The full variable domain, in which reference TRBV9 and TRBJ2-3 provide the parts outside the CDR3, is DSGVTQTPKHLITATGQRVTLRCSPRSGDLSVYWYQQSLDQGLQFLIQYYNGEERAKGNILERFSAQQFPDLHSELNLSSLELGDSALYFCASSPGTSGTDTQYFGPGTRLTVL.

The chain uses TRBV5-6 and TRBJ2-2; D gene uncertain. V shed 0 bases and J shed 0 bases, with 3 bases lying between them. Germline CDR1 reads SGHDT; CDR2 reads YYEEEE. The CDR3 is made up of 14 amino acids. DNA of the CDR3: TGTGCCAGCAGCTTGGCTGCGAACACCGGGGAGCTGTTTTTT. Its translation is CASSLAANTGELFF.

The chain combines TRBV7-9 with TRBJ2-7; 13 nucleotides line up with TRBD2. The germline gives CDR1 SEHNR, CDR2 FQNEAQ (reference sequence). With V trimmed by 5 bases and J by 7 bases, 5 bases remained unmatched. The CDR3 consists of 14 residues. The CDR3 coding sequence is TGTGCCAGCAGCCGTGGGACTAGCGGGGCGGAGCAGTACTTC. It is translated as CASSRGTSGAEQYF.

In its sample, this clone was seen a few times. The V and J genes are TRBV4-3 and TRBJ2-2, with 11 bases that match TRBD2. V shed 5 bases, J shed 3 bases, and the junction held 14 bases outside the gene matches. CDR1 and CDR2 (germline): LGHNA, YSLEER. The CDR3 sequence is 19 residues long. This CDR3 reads CASSSSYSGTSGHTGELFF. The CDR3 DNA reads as TGCGCCAGCAGCAGTAGCTATTCCGGGACTAGCGGTCACACCGGGGAGCTGTTTTTT.

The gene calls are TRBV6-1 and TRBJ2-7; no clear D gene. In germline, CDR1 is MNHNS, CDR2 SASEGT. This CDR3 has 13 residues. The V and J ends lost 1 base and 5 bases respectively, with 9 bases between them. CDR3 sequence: CASSEVSANEQYF. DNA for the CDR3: TGTGCCAGCAGTGAAGTGAGCGCCAACGAGCAGTACTTC.

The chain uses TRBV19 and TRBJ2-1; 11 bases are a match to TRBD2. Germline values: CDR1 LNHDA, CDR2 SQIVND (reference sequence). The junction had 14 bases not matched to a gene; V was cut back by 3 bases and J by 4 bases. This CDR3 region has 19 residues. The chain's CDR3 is CASSIGLAGGKGLYNEQFF. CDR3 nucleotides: TGTGCCAGTAGTATTGGGCTAGCGGGGGGCAAGGGCCTTTACAATGAGCAGTTCTTC.

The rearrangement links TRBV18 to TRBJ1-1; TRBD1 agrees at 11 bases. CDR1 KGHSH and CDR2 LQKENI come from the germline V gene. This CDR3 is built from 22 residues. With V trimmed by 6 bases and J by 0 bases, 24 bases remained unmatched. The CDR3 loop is CASSKLVGTGGIDSNLNTEAFF. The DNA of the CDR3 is TGTGCCAGCTCCAAACTCGTCGGGACAGGGGGTATAGACTCCAACCTGAACACTGAAGCTTTCTTT.